Below, 14 T cell receptor beta chains from the same sample are listed, as sequenced in a study of vaccination and CD4 T cells after COVID-19. Documented treatment: approximately nine-day PBMC culture with coronavirus spike peptide pools or control peptides (ViraFEST assay). The antigens of these receptors remain unknown. Sequenced with the Oncomine TCR Beta short-read assay was DNA taken from cultured CD4+ T cells. A single record per CDR3 protein comes from TCRdb applying MiXCR to the PCR reads. The sample holds under 15,000 distinct CDR3 sequences, 56% seen once. Material: CD4+ T cells from blood, cultured in vitro. The receptors shown here come from a human donor who had recovered from COVID-19.

The chain joins TRBV6-1 to TRBJ2-3; 8 nucleotides line up with TRBD2. Germline V lookup: CDR1 MNHNS, CDR2 SASEGT. The CDR3 is 15 residues long. J lost 4 bases, V lost 6 bases, and 9 bases had no gene match. The DNA for the CDR3 is TGTGCCAGCAGCATAATAGCGGGGAGGGCAGATACGCAGTATTTT. The encoded protein is CASSIIAGRADTQYF.

This clonotype is large by share. V usage is TRBV11-1 and J usage is TRBJ2-3; D is ambiguous. CDR1 and CDR2 from the germline V gene are SGHAT and FQDESV (reference sequence). The germline V and J ends were trimmed by 5 bases and 6 bases, with 12 bases remaining between them. The CDR3 has 13 residues. DNA for the CDR3: TGTGCCAGCAGCCATCCGGGTGTGGATACGCAGTATTTT. This translates into CASSHPGVDTQYF.

The sample holds one count of this clonotype. The chain has TRBV19 and TRBJ2-6; TRBD2 matches at 8 bases. The CDR3 spans 18 residues. Germline V lookup: CDR1 LNHDA, CDR2 SQIVND (reference sequence). J gave up 1 base and V 9 bases, and 14 bases lay outside the gene matches. CDR3 region: CASLQYSGGVSGANVLTF. CDR3 sequence (DNA): TGTGCCAGCCTCCAGTACTCGGGGGGGGTATCTGGGGCCAACGTCCTGACTTTC.

The rearrangement uses TRBV12-3 or TRBV12-4 and TRBJ1-6, with TRBD1 as a possible D gene (5 bases). This CDR3 is 13 amino acids long. The V end lost 7 bases, the J end lost 7 bases, and 11 bases lay between the germline ends. The DNA for the CDR3 is TGTGCCAGCAAACCTGGGGCAAATTCACCCCTCCACTTT. Amino acids: CASKPGANSPLHF.

The chain couples TRBV12-3 or TRBV12-4 to TRBJ1-6; 11 bases align to TRBD1. This CDR3 is built from 14 residues. The junction had 3 bases not matched to a gene; V was cut back by 6 bases and J by 8 bases. CDR3 nucleotide sequence: TGTGCCAGCAGCTTGGACAGGGGGCATTCACCCCTCCACTTT. This gives the protein CASSLDRGHSPLHF.

This clonotype was counted only a few times. Here the CDR3 reads CASSDRANQPQHF. DNA of the CDR3: TGTGCCAGCAGTGACAGGGCGAATCAGCCCCAGCATTTT. The chain is built from TRBV6-1 and TRBJ1-5; possibly TRBD1 for D (5 bases). Trimming took off 3 bases at V and 4 bases at J, with 7 bases between the two ends. Germline-derived CDR1 and CDR2 are MNHNS and SASEGT. The CDR3 length is 13 residues.

V is TRBV20-1 and J is TRBJ1-1; D is undetermined. V lost 3 bases and J 0 bases, leaving 17 bases between the germline ends. This CDR3 comprises 16 residues. Germline CDR1 DFQATT, CDR2 SNEGSKA (reference sequence). The CDR3 loop is CSARIPREAMNTEAFF. Written as DNA, the CDR3 is TGCAGTGCTAGGATTCCCAGAGAGGCCATGAACACTGAAGCTTTCTTT.

The chain joins TRBV7-6 to TRBJ2-5; 7 nucleotides align to TRBD1. The V gene's germline CDR1 is SGHVS and CDR2 FNYEAQ. V dropped 5 bases and J dropped 1; count of bases not matched to a gene: 7. This CDR3 is 15 amino acids long. CDR3 amino acids: CASSTIQGFQETQYF. The DNA of the CDR3 is TGTGCCAGCAGCACGATACAGGGGTTCCAAGAGACCCAGTACTTC.

V and J are TRBV7-6 and TRBJ1-3, with no clear D. Germline assignment: CDR1 SGHVS and CDR2 FNYEAQ. V was trimmed by 6 bases and J by 0 bases, leaving 9 bases between them. This CDR3 contains 14 residues. CDR3 protein: CASRIGPSGNTIYF. In nucleotides, the CDR3 is TGTGCCAGCAGAATAGGACCCTCTGGAAACACCATATATTTT. Combining the CDR3 with reference TRBV7-6 and TRBJ1-3 gives the whole variable domain GAGVSQSPRYKVTKRGQDVALRCDPISGHVSLYWYRQALGQGPEFLTYFNYEAQQDKSGLPNDRFSAERPEGSISTLTIQRTEQRDSAMYRCASRIGPSGNTIYFGEGSWLTVV.

The chain recombines TRBV12-3 or TRBV12-4 with TRBJ2-5; maybe TRBD1 (5 bases). V was trimmed by 5 bases and J by 7 bases, leaving 14 bases between them. The CDR3 is 13 residues long. The CDR3 DNA reads as TGTGCCAGCAGTAGTACTCCGCAGGGGACCCAGTACTTC. Its translation is CASSSTPQGTQYF.

This clonotype was detected only a few times. This chain links TRBV6-2 or TRBV6-3 with TRBJ1-1, with 11 bases aligning to TRBD1. The germline CDR1 and CDR2 sequences are MNHEY and SVGEGT. The CDR3 length is 15 residues. V lost 7 bases to trimming and J lost 4 bases; unmatched junction nucleotides: 8. The CDR3 nucleotides are TGTGCCAGCATTATGGGGACAGGGGGTAGCACTGAAGCTTTCTTT. This translates into CASIMGTGGSTEAFF.

This chain connects TRBV20-1 to TRBJ2-3; maybe TRBD2 (5 bases). CDR1 is DFQATT and CDR2 is SNEGSKA in the germline V gene (reference sequence). CDR3 size: 12 residues. Trimming shortened V by 7 bases and J by 4 bases, and 12 bases separated the two germline ends. CDR3: CSVPGNADTQYF. The CDR3 bases are TGCAGTGTCCCGGGAAACGCAGATACGCAGTATTTT.

V gene TRBV20-1 combines with J gene TRBJ2-3; 7 nucleotides agree with TRBD2. In germline, CDR1 is DFQATT, CDR2 SNEGSKA (reference sequence). Losses at the gene ends were 1 base for V and 6 bases for J; bases not matched to a gene: 10. This CDR3 is 15 amino acids long. In nucleotides, the CDR3 is TGCAGTGCTAGAGTAAGACTAGCTACTATCGATACGCAGTATTTT. Translating it yields CSARVRLATIDTQYF.

This clonotype came up a few times. The chain links TRBV6-1 to TRBJ1-2, with a tentative D call TRBD1 (5 bases). The ends were cut back, 5 bases at V and 2 bases at J, with 15 bases in the middle. Germline CDR1 MNHNS, CDR2 SASEGT. The CDR3 runs to 15 residues. The CDR3 loop is CASSLARGSNYGYTF. DNA for the CDR3: TGTGCCAGCAGTCTAGCGAGGGGATCAAACTATGGCTACACCTTC.